Below, 9 T cell receptor beta chains from the same sample are listed, as sequenced in a study of shared clonotypes between healthy human individuals. Assay used: immunoSEQ multiplex PCR; TCRdb lists only in-frame clones, some missing. The top ten hold about 10% of the sample, which has roughly 200,000 clones, about 68% seen once. The sequenced material came from memory CD4+ T cells sorted from blood. Subset indicated: CD45RA-negative fraction. Receptors originate from a man aged 25 to 40 in good health.

The chain employs TRBV2 and TRBJ2-2; D might be TRBD2 (6 bases). The CDR3 is 15 residues long. V was shortened by 4 bases and J by 3 bases, with 12 bases between the two germline ends. CDR1 is SNHLY, CDR2 FYNNEI, per germline. In nucleotides, the CDR3 is TGTGCCAGCAGTGGAGCTAGCGTGGACACCGGGGAGCTGTTTTTT. It codes for CASSGASVDTGELFF.

This clone has a single count. The genes are TRBV27 and TRBJ1-1; D not resolved. Germline CDR1 reads MNHEY; CDR2 reads SMNVEV (reference sequence). The germline V and J ends were trimmed by 6 bases and 5 bases, with 19 bases remaining between them. CDR3 length equals 15 residues. The CDR3 coding sequence is TGTGCCAGCAGCCTGTCGTGGCAGCCGGGGACTGAAGCTTTCTTT. Amino acid sequence: CASSLSWQPGTEAFF.

V is TRBV11-2 and J is TRBJ1-1; TRBD1 matches at 10 bases. The length of the CDR3 is 15 residues. Germline CDR1 reads SGHAT; CDR2 reads FQNNGV. Trimming at V came to 5 bases and at J to 4 bases, leaving 7 bases not matched to a gene. CDR3 sequence reads: CASSLSRDRGTEAFF. The CDR3 DNA reads as TGTGCCAGCAGCCTTTCCCGGGACAGGGGCACTGAAGCTTTCTTT.

This clone came up once. The rearrangement links TRBV25-1 to TRBJ2-3; 11 nucleotides line up with TRBD2. Germline CDR1 reads MGHDK; CDR2 reads SYGVNS. This CDR3 has 18 residues. The trim removed 4 bases at V and 6 bases at J, leaving 15 bases unmatched. The CDR3, as DNA: TGTGCCAGCAGTGGCCAGCCCAGCCTAGCGGGAGGAAGGGATACGCAGTATTTT. Its protein product is CASSGQPSLAGGRDTQYF.

The chain joins TRBV27 to TRBJ2-3; D not resolved. This CDR3 region has 13 residues. Trimming shortened V by 2 bases and J by 2 bases, and 5 bases separated the two germline ends. Germline assignment: CDR1 MNHEY and CDR2 SMNVEV (reference sequence). Here the CDR3 reads CASSLTTTDTQYF. CDR3 sequence (DNA): TGTGCCAGCAGTTTAACCACCACAGATACGCAGTATTTT.

In its sample, this clone was seen once. The gene calls are TRBV5-1 and TRBJ2-7; D might be TRBD1 (5 bases). Trimming stripped 2 bases from V and 0 bases from J, with 18 bases between. This CDR3 is 17 amino acids long. Germline V gives CDR1 SGHRS, CDR2 YFSETQ. The CDR3 region has the DNA TGCGCCAGCAGCTTAGGCCAAGGGGCTGTATTCTCCTACGAGCAGTACTTC. Translation: CASSLGQGAVFSYEQYF.

The CDR3 nucleotides read TGCAGCGTTGCGTTCGGGTTGAACACTGAAGCTTTCTTT. It specifies CSVAFGLNTEAFF. The rearrangement uses TRBV29-1 and TRBJ1-1; D uncertain. The CDR3 length is 13 residues. V was clipped by 4 bases and J by 0 bases, with 9 bases between them. The germline V gene has CDR1 SQVTM and CDR2 ANQGSEA.

This CDR3 is CASSEFKDTEAFF. As DNA, the CDR3 is TGTGCCAGCAGTGAATTTAAGGACACTGAAGCTTTCTTT. The genes are TRBV25-1 and TRBJ1-1; unclear D gene. Between the trimmed V and J ends, which lost 1 base and 3 bases, there was a span of 6 bases. The CDR3 consists of 13 residues. Germline assignment: CDR1 MGHDK and CDR2 SYGVNS.

The DNA of the CDR3 is TGTGCCAGCAGTCTTGTCGACAGACGATATGGCTACACCTTC. Residues: CASSLVDRRYGYTF. The chain uses TRBV28 and TRBJ1-2; a possible D gene is TRBD1 (5 bases). The V end was cut by 5 bases, the J end by 5 bases, with 15 bases between. This CDR3 has 14 amino acids. Per the germline V gene, CDR1 is MDHEN and CDR2 is SYDVKM.